These 3 T cell receptor beta chains share one sample of origin, sequenced in a study of T cell repertoires in cytomegalovirus infection. Which antigens these TCRs recognize remains unknown. TCRdb reanalysed the reads using MiXCR and keeps one entry per CDR3 protein. The profile shows roughly 500,000 distinct CDR3 sequences, roughly 42% of them singletons. The starting material was cultured PBMCs, obtained from culture after CMV antigen stimulation. These receptors were collected from a human donor in good health (CMV status not recorded). Some clones in this sample may be carry-over from other donors' samples.

This clonotype was seen many times. The chain links TRBV7-2 to TRBJ1-2; perhaps TRBD1 as D (5 bases). Deletions cut 3 bases from V and 8 bases from J, with 13 bases between. Germline loops: CDR1 SGHTA, CDR2 FQGNSA. This CDR3 is built from 13 residues. DNA of the CDR3: TGTGCCAGCAGCTTGGGGGGGACTCGGGGCTACACCTTC. Protein: CASSLGGTRGYTF.

A few counts support this clonotype. This chain connects TRBV7-6 to TRBJ2-2, with 7 bases lining up with TRBD2. Germline V lookup: CDR1 SGHVS, CDR2 FNYEAQ. The V segment lost 2 bases and the J segment 4 bases; nucleotides outside the gene matches: 7. The CDR3 is made up of 16 amino acids. CDR3 amino acids: CASSLRLADTTGELFF. The CDR3 DNA is TGTGCCAGCAGCTTAAGACTAGCTGATACCACCGGGGAGCTGTTTTTT.

The CDR3 nucleotides are TGCGCCAGCAGCCATGGGGGACAGGGCTACGAGCAGTACTTC. It codes for CASSHGGQGYEQYF. The chain employs TRBV4-3 and TRBJ2-7; 9 bases map to TRBD1. The junction had 3 bases not matched to a gene; V was cut back by 3 bases and J by 3 bases. The CDR3 consists of 14 residues. Germline lookup yields CDR1 LGHNA and CDR2 YSLEER.